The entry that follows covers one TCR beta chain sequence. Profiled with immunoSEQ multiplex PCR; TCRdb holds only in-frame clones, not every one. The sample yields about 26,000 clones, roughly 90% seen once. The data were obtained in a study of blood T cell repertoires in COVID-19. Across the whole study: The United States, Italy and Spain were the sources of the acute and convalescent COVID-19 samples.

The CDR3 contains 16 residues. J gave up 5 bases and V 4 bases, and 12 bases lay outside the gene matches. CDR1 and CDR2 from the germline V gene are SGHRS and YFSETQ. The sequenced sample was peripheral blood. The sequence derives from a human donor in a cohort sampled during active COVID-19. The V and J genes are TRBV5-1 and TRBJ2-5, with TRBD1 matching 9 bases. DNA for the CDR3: TGCGCCAGCAGCCCGCACGGACAGGGGTTCGGGGAGACCCAGTACTTC. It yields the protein CASSPHGQGFGETQYF.